These T cell receptor beta chains were read from a single sample in a study of breast tumors, draining lymph nodes, adjacent tissues. TCRdb ran MiXCR on the multiplex PCR reads and lists one entry per CDR3 protein. The profile shows approximately 300,000 distinct CDR3 sequences, around 31% of them singletons. Sequencing used axillary lymph node tissue. The receptors here all came from a female donor with breast cancer. Some clones in this sample may be carry-over from other donors' samples. Each CDR3 is given with its conserved first and last residue. Each record gives: D gene, clone size, J gene, V gene, CDR3 protein, CDR3 DNA. D genes are given only for firm matches. Size is stated for part of the rows, as once, few or many counts, or as a class when the clone is expanded.

NA NA TRBJ1-2 TRBV16 CASSPALSDYGYTF TGTGCCAGCAGCCCGGCCTTAAGTGACTATGGCTACACCTTC
NA NA TRBJ1-5 TRBV7-9 CASRLRNQPQHF TGTGCCAGCCGCTTGAGAAATCAGCCCCAGCATTTT
NA NA TRBJ2-5 TRBV7-3 CARAGTSETQYF TGTGCCAGAGCCGGGACGTCAGAGACCCAGTACTTC
NA few TRBJ1-2 TRBV3-1 CASSQIVETSKKRRQGYTF TGTGCCAGCAGCCAAATCGTAGAAACCTCTAAAAAAAGGAGGCAAGGCTACACCTTC
TRBD1 many TRBJ1-6 TRBV11-2 CASSFLQGVNSPLHF TGTGCCAGCAGCTTCCTACAGGGGGTTAATTCACCCCTCCACTTT
NA once TRBJ2-3 TRBV7-2 CASSLAIGAYNEQYF TGTGCCAGCAGCTTAGCGATCGGAGCCTACAATGAGCAGTATTTT
NA many TRBJ1-3 TRBV30 CAWRPRSGNTIYF TGTGCCTGGAGGCCCAGGTCTGGAAACACCATATATTTT
NA many TRBJ2-7 TRBV6-5 CASSYRSRTTENEQYF TGTGCCAGCAGTTACCGTTCCCGGACTACGGAAAACGAGCAGTACTTC
NA many TRBJ2-5 TRBV12-3/TRBV12-4 CASSLVYEGDTPYF TGTGCCAGCAGTTTAGTGTACGAGGGAGACACCCCGTACTTC
NA many TRBJ1-6 TRBV5-1 CASRRGQGGNSPLHF TGCGCCAGCCGACGAGGGCAGGGTGGAAATTCACCCCTCCACTTT
NA many TRBJ2-3 TRBV5-4 CASSLALAEDTQYF TGTGCCAGCAGCTTGGCCCTCGCGGAAGATACGCAGTATTTT
NA few TRBJ1-1 TRBV4-1 CASSDVGGTNAEAFF TGCGCCAGCAGCGACGTCGGGGGGACTAACGCGGAAGCTTTCTTT
NA many TRBJ1-2 TRBV4-1 CASSLRVSNYGYTF TGCGCCAGCAGCCTGCGGGTCTCTAACTATGGCTACACCTTC
NA many TRBJ1-5 TRBV4-2 CASSQRQNQPQHF TGTGCCAGCAGCCAGAGACAAAATCAGCCCCAGCATTTT
TRBD2 many TRBJ2-1 TRBV20-1 CSAARSGSNNEQFF TGCAGTGCTGCCCGTAGCGGGAGCAACAATGAGCAGTTCTTC
TRBD2 few TRBJ2-7 TRBV20-1 CSAKRLAGISEQYF TGCAGTGCTAAACGACTAGCGGGAATCTCCGAGCAGTACTTC
NA NA TRBJ2-3 TRBV11-2 CASTNLATATQYF TGTGCCAGCACCAACCTAGCAACAGCCACGCAGTATTTT
NA many TRBJ1-5 TRBV30 CAWSVTPAQPQHF TGTGCCTGGAGTGTGACCCCCGCTCAGCCCCAGCATTTT
NA many TRBJ2-7 TRBV12-3/TRBV12-4 CASSKDRGVDEQYF TGTGCCAGCAGTAAGGATAGAGGGGTGGACGAGCAGTACTTC
NA NA TRBJ2-3 TRBV27 CASSLRIADTQYF TGTGCCAGCAGTTTACGGATAGCGGATACGCAGTATTTT
TRBD1 many TRBJ1-2 TRBV25-1 CASSEWGGTGGASYGYTF TGTGCCAGCAGTGAATGGGGGGGCACAGGGGGCGCAAGCTATGGCTACACCTTC
NA many TRBJ1-4 TRBV20-1 CSANGDTTNEKLFF TGCAGTGCTAACGGGGACACAACTAATGAAAAACTGTTTTTT
NA few TRBJ2-7 TRBV6-6 CASGRYEQYF TGTGCCAGCGGTCGTTACGAGCAGTACTTC
TRBD2 many TRBJ2-7 TRBV11-2 CASSLPGRAYEQYF TGTGCCAGCAGCTTACCCGGGAGGGCCTACGAGCAGTACTTC
NA NA TRBJ1-3 TRBV18 CASSPWGGNTIYF TGTGCCAGCTCACCATGGGGTGGAAACACCATATATTTT
NA many TRBJ2-7 TRBV20-1 CSAPTRGPSYEQYF TGCAGTGCCCCGACTAGGGGGCCCTCCTACGAGCAGTACTTC
NA many TRBJ2-3 TRBV2 CASVRDLLIGDTQYF TGTGCCAGCGTACGGGACTTGTTAATAGGGGATACGCAGTATTTT
TRBD2 many TRBJ2-1 TRBV11-2 CASSYLAGPYNEQFF TGTGCCAGCAGCTACCTAGCGGGACCTTACAATGAGCAGTTCTTC
TRBD1 NA TRBJ1-4 TRBV30 CAWSVDRVLNEKLFF TGTGCCTGGAGTGTAGACAGGGTCCTTAATGAAAAACTGTTTTTT
TRBD2 NA TRBJ2-3 TRBV7-2 CASSLKLAGGPNTQYF TGTGCCAGCAGCCTAAAACTAGCGGGAGGGCCAAATACGCAGTATTTT
TRBD2 NA TRBJ2-3 TRBV2 CAGMRLAGGSSADTQYF TGTGCCGGCATGCGCCTAGCGGGAGGGAGTAGCGCAGATACGCAGTATTTT
TRBD1 NA TRBJ2-5 TRBV2 CASSAKRTGALTQETQYF TGTGCCAGCAGTGCTAAAAGGACAGGGGCTTTAACCCAAGAGACCCAGTACTTC